These T cell receptor beta chains were read from a single sample in a study of blood T cell repertoires in COVID-19. Using immunoSEQ multiplex PCR, the repertoire was profiled, and TCRdb retains in-frame clones only, with some absent. In the table there are 25,000 to 30,000 clones, 85% to 90% of which are singletons. Sequences were obtained from peripheral blood. Receptors were obtained from a man aged 70 or older with active COVID-19. The CDR3 runs from the conserved cysteine through the conserved F or W. Fields, in order: V gene, J gene, clone size, CDR3 protein. Clone size appears in some rows only: once, few, many, or a class for an expanded clone.

TRBV5-3	TRBJ1-3	few	CARSFAGLSGNTIYF
TRBV7-9	TRBJ2-1	-	CASSYSGGAYNEQFF
TRBV30	TRBJ1-5	-	CAWAEAWNQPQHF
TRBV5-4	TRBJ2-1	few	CASSSPYGGSGNEQFF
TRBV10-3	TRBJ2-1	few	CAIKGGQGNEQFF
TRBV15	TRBJ2-7	-	CATSRDISGGSSYEQYF
TRBV5-1	TRBJ2-3	once	CASSSEGQSTDTQYF
TRBV7-2	TRBJ2-7	-	CASSHLTGMQYF
TRBV15	TRBJ1-5	-	CATSRDLGTARISNQPQHF
TRBV7-9	TRBJ2-1	-	CASRSGLENNEQFF
TRBV3-1/TRBV3-2	TRBJ1-1	-	CASSQDLTGPGTEAFF
TRBV6-5	TRBJ2-6	-	CASLASSGANVLTF
TRBV2	TRBJ2-1	-	CASSLASAYNEQFF
TRBV9	TRBJ1-4	-	CASSVGAGGNEKLFF
TRBV27	TRBJ2-7	-	CASSSSVGHEQYF
TRBV18	TRBJ1-1	-	CASSPTRQGGTEAFF
TRBV9	TRBJ1-1	-	CASSVAGTGYTEAFF
TRBV6-2/TRBV6-3	TRBJ2-3	-	CASSYRLPGTSGGAADTQYF
TRBV5-4	TRBJ2-6	medium-sized	CASSPLGANVLTF
TRBV18	TRBJ2-5	-	CASSPSERTGVAETQYF
TRBV9	TRBJ2-5	once	CASSFGEALETQYF
TRBV5-1	TRBJ1-1	-	CASRKNLGGRNTEAFF
TRBV28	TRBJ1-5	-	CASSLGPGAAGALSNQPQHF
TRBV14	TRBJ2-7	-	CASSADRLEQYF
TRBV3-1/TRBV3-2	TRBJ2-5	-	CASSEERRETQYF
TRBV18	TRBJ2-7	-	CASSLAGGSYEQYF
TRBV9	TRBJ1-1	once	CASSVGVRGDTEAFF
TRBV6-1	TRBJ1-4	-	CASSESQGKEKLFF
TRBV6-5	TRBJ2-7	few	CASSYSAGQGYEQYF
TRBV23-1	TRBJ2-7	-	CASSQSILQAYEQYF
TRBV6-5	TRBJ1-6	-	CASSDRDTYSPLHF
TRBV2	TRBJ1-1	-	CASRDRFMNTEAFF
TRBV5-6	TRBJ1-2	-	CASSLAPRRTVRSGGYTF
TRBV9	TRBJ1-1	-	CASSVGHNTEAFF
TRBV6-6	TRBJ2-1	-	CASVRGYNNEQFF
TRBV11-1	TRBJ1-6	-	CASSLRGEANSPLHF
TRBV19	TRBJ1-2	-	CASTRTGGMNGYTF
TRBV21-1	TRBJ2-3	-	CASSKAQFQGEGTDTQYF
TRBV30	TRBJ2-1	-	CAWSARLARFEQFF
TRBV19	TRBJ2-3	-	CASSRIKGDTQYF
TRBV6-2/TRBV6-3	TRBJ1-5	-	CASSTFRQGLRQPQHF
TRBV19	TRBJ1-1	-	CASSSDRMNTEAFF
TRBV6-5	TRBJ2-7	-	CASSPTSGVYEQYF
TRBV12-3/TRBV12-4	TRBJ1-4	-	CASSPLNEKLFF
TRBV10-3	TRBJ2-2	-	CAISQGSGELFF
TRBV19	TRBJ2-3	-	CASMYGGGPPSTDTQYF
TRBV6-5	TRBJ1-2	-	CASIRGGPSNYGYTF
TRBV2	TRBJ2-2	-	CASSPEMVGGELFF
TRBV5-3	TRBJ2-7	-	CARSFAGGPGEQYF
TRBV5-8	TRBJ1-4	-	CASSTTGGNEKLFF
TRBV30	TRBJ2-5	-	CACVGAGGETQYF
TRBV6-5	TRBJ1-1	-	CASSYSRTGTEAFF
TRBV5-1	TRBJ2-1	-	CASGQQGAGEQFF
TRBV15	TRBJ1-1	-	CATSREVGGYTEAFF
TRBV12-3/TRBV12-4	TRBJ2-3	-	CASTPAGEDTQYF
TRBV4-3	TRBJ2-5	-	CASSHGLAGSETQYF
TRBV3-1/TRBV3-2	TRBJ2-4	-	CASSQERTDSRNIQYF
TRBV7-3	TRBJ2-1	-	CASINSGIRSFF
TRBV5-5	TRBJ1-5	-	CASSPSGGVGGSNQPQHF
TRBV5-1	TRBJ2-3	-	CASSSLAGAGTDTQYF